This T cell receptor beta chain was recorded in a study of metastatic and nonmetastatic thyroid tumors. The CDR3 is 14 amino acids. CDR1 and CDR2 from the germline V gene are MDHEN and SYDVKM. V gave up 7 bases and J gave up 7 bases; unmatched junction bases: 10. TCRdb re-called clones via MiXCR from the PCR reads. The table records roughly 65,000 clones, approximately 15% of them present only once. Treatment of any kind had been given to no patient before thyroid surgery. Study results and caveats: According to reports, the diversity of TCR beta was significantly higher in malignant thyroid tumors than in benign nodules, and this held in both blood and tumor samples.

This clone occurred many times. Its cognate antigen is unknown. This rearrangement joins TRBV28 to TRBJ1-5, with 7 bases fitting TRBD1. The sequence was collected from a male donor with papillary thyroid cancer or a benign thyroid nodule (not recorded which). Some clones in this sample may be carry-over from other donors' samples. Source material: blood. CDR3: CASTSQGEGQPQHF. CDR3 DNA sequence: TGTGCCAGCACCAGTCAGGGGGAAGGGCAGCCCCAGCATTTT.